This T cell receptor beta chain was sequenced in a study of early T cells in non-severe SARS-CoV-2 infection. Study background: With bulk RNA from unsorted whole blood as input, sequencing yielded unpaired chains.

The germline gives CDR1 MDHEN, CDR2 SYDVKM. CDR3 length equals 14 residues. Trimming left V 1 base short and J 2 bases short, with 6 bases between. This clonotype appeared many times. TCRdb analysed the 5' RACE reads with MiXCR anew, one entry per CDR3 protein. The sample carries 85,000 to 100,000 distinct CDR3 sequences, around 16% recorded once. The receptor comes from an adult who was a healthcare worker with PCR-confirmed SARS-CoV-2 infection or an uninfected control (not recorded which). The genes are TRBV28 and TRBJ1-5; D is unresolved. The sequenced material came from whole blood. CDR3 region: CASSLSNGNQPQHF. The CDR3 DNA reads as TGTGCCAGCAGTTTATCGAACGGCAATCAGCCCCAGCATTTT. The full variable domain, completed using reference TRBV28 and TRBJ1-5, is DVKVTQSSRYLVKRTGEKVFLECVQDMDHENMFWYRQDPGLGLRLIYFSYDVKMKEKGDIPEGYSVSREKKERFSLILESASTNQTSMYLCASSLSNGNQPQHFGDGTRLSIL.